A selection of T cell receptor beta chains follows, all from one sample in a study of T cell responses to AZD1222 COVID-19 vaccine. Assay: immunoSEQ multiplex PCR; the TCRdb copy retains only in-frame clones and omits some. This sample has more than 80,000 clones, with approximately 83% found just once. This sample comprised peripheral blood, obtained 28 days after the second AZD1222 dose. These TCRs come from an adult who received the AZD1222 COVID-19 vaccine. The CDR3 runs from the conserved cysteine through the conserved F or W. Fields, in order: J gene, V gene, clone size, D gene, CDR3 protein, CDR3 DNA. A D gene is named only where the DNA matches it firmly. The size of a clone is reported for some rows only, either as once, few or many, or as a class for expanded clones.

>TRBJ1-2|TRBV28|NA|TRBD1
CASTKFGGDSYGYTF
TGTGCCAGCACTAAGTTTGGGGGGGACAGCTATGGCTACACCTTC
>TRBJ2-6|TRBV27|NA|TRBD1
CASSLRRDRLPGANVLTF
TGTGCCAGCAGTTTAAGGCGGGACAGGCTACCCGGGGCCAACGTCCTGACTTTC
>TRBJ2-7|TRBV29-1|NA|NA
CSVVRGNEQYF
TGCAGCGTTGTGAGGGGAAACGAGCAGTACTTC
>TRBJ2-7|TRBV7-9|once|NA
CASSLRAYEQYF
TGTGCCAGCAGCTTACGAGCTTACGAGCAGTACTTC
>TRBJ1-5|TRBV6-4|NA|TRBD1
CASNHRGRLMGSNQPQHF
TGTGCCAGCAACCACAGGGGGCGCCTCATGGGGAGCAATCAGCCCCAGCATTTT
>TRBJ1-1|TRBV11-2|NA|NA
CASSKEGVTYTEAFF
TGTGCCAGCAGCAAGGAGGGCGTCACCTACACTGAAGCTTTCTTT
>TRBJ1-1|TRBV10-3|NA|NA
CAMKDPGPDTEAFF
TGTGCCATGAAGGATCCGGGGCCAGACACTGAAGCTTTCTTT
>TRBJ1-2|TRBV6-5|NA|NA
CASSYSGTTDGYTF
TGTGCCAGCAGTTACTCCGGGACAACAGATGGCTACACCTTC
>TRBJ2-2|TRBV5-4|NA|TRBD2
CASSLFRGGPNTGELFF
TGTGCCAGCAGCTTGTTTCGGGGGGGCCCGAACACCGGGGAGCTGTTTTTT
>TRBJ1-2|TRBV19|NA|TRBD1
CASRPGTGLYGYTF
TGTGCCAGTAGGCCCGGGACAGGGCTCTATGGCTACACCTTC
>TRBJ2-2|TRBV19|medium-sized|NA
CASRKRGDTGELFF
TGTGCCAGTAGGAAAAGGGGTGACACCGGGGAGCTGTTTTTT
>TRBJ1-6|TRBV27|NA|NA
CASSKPTGNYNSPLHF
TGTGCCAGCAGTAAGCCGACAGGAAACTATAATTCACCCCTCCACTTT
>TRBJ1-3|TRBV28|NA|NA
CASTFGLSGNTIYF
TGTGCCAGCACCTTTGGACTCTCTGGAAACACCATATATTTT
>TRBJ1-1|TRBV28|NA|NA
CASSLSGGGLGTEAFF
TGTGCCAGCAGTTTATCGGGAGGCGGTTTGGGTACTGAAGCTTTCTTT
>TRBJ2-2|TRBV7-2|few|TRBD2
CASSLALLAGGPGGELFF
TGTGCCAGCAGCTTAGCCCTACTAGCGGGGGGGCCTGGCGGGGAGCTGTTTTTT
>TRBJ2-3|TRBV7-2|NA|NA
CASRARGRSTDTQYF
TGTGCCAGCAGAGCCCGAGGTCGAAGCACAGATACGCAGTATTTT
>TRBJ2-1|TRBV5-1|NA|TRBD2
CASSLVAGGGNEQFF
TGCGCCAGCAGCTTGGTAGCGGGAGGTGGAAATGAGCAGTTCTTC
>TRBJ2-7|TRBV25-1|NA|NA
CASSGIWDGYEQYF
TGTGCCAGCAGTGGGATCTGGGACGGCTACGAGCAGTACTTC
>TRBJ1-5|TRBV15|NA|NA
CATSRGRNDNQPQHF
TGTGCCACCAGCAGAGGACGGAATGACAATCAGCCCCAGCATTTT
>TRBJ2-1|TRBV7-6|NA|NA
CASSLDVGGFSYNEQFF
TGTGCCAGCAGCTTAGACGTAGGGGGTTTTTCCTACAATGAGCAGTTCTTC